This paragraph reports one TCR beta chain. Its antigen is still unknown. The data were taken from a study of cytomegalovirus exposure and HLA in healthy donors. Whole-study context: The same platform was used for the 100 to 150 validation repertoires and the approximately 670 first-cohort repertoires, a later analysis reported. Study conclusions and caveats: The TCR clusters that emerged in the first cohort tended, a later analysis found, to co-occur in the 120 or so validation repertoires. Reported results showed that the classifier diagnosed cytomegalovirus status with high specificity and sensitivity. In vitro assays verified that a few CMV-associated chains recognized CMV antigens specifically.

Unmatched junction bases numbered 14, after V lost 2 bases and J lost 1 base. The CDR3 totals 19 residues. The germline gives CDR1 SGHNT, CDR2 YYREEE (reference sequence). Profiled with immunoSEQ multiplex PCR; TCRdb holds only in-frame clones, not every one. In the table there are some 49,000 clones, 92% of which are singletons. This receptor was identified in a man between 18 and 29 years old in good health and CMV-seronegative. Sequencing input: PBMCs. The V call is TRBV5-4, the J call TRBJ1-1; 10 positions match TRBD1. CDR3 bases: TGTGCCAGCAGCTTCGCTGTCCCGGGACAGGGGTGGAGGAACACTGAAGCTTTCTTT. Translated, it gives CASSFAVPGQGWRNTEAFF.